The clone carrying this TCR beta chain was picked up many times. This entry is derived from a study of blood T cells in healthy people across ages. The second PCR ran roughly 6 to 12 cycles with a sample-barcoded 5' primer and J-beta primers. One entry per CDR3 protein results from TCRdb running MiXCR on the 5' RACE reads. The sample lists hundreds of thousands of distinct CDR3 sequences, approximately 21% occurring once. This CDR3 is 15 amino acids long. Germline V gene sequence: CDR1 MNHEY, CDR2 SVGAGI. J was trimmed by 5 bases and V by 2 bases; bases with no gene match: 5. The J gene is TRBJ2-3, the V gene TRBV6-5; 9 bases align to TRBD2. The sequenced material came from blood. The receptor was isolated from a man in his 70s in good health. CDR3 DNA: TGTGCCAGCAGTTACAGCGGGGGGCGGCAAGATACGCAGTATTTT. This codes for CASSYSGGRQDTQYF.